These 20 T cell receptor beta chains came from one sample sequenced in a study of blood T cells in healthy people across ages. A second roughly 6 to 12 cycle PCR used barcoded and J-beta primers. TCRdb processed the 5' RACE reads anew with MiXCR; each CDR3 protein has one entry. Of around 800,000 distinct CDR3 sequences listed, roughly 25% are singletons. This sample was also put to use in a study of T cells of mothers and their children.

Sequenced sample: blood. The source is a boy aged 5-17 years in good health.

There are a few counts of this clonotype. V usage is TRBV5-1 and J usage is TRBJ2-1, with 12 bases aligning to TRBD1. The J call is doubtful: the DNA matches TRBJ2-7 better. The CDR3 contains 16 residues. Germline assignment: CDR1 SGHRS and CDR2 YFSETQ. CDR3 sequence: CASSLVAGQGAFEQYF. DNA for the CDR3: TGCGCCAGCAGCTTGGTTGCGGGACAGGGGGCCTTCGAGCAGTACTTC.

The chain couples TRBV2 to TRBJ2-3; 9 nucleotides line up with TRBD2. The CDR3 has 17 residues. V was pared by 3 bases and J by 5 bases, with 12 bases of the junction left unmatched. Germline lookup yields CDR1 SNHLY and CDR2 FYNNEI. This CDR3 reads CASSDPGLADTGDTQYF. In nucleotides, the CDR3 is TGTGCCAGCAGTGATCCGGGACTAGCTGACACAGGAGATACGCAGTATTTT.

The chain combines TRBV12-3 or TRBV12-4 with TRBJ1-4; D gene ambiguous. This CDR3 spans 13 amino acids. V was shortened by 11 bases and J by 6 bases, with 16 bases between the two germline ends. The CDR3 reads CAVSIRVHEKLFF. For the CDR3, the DNA is TGTGCCGTTTCCATCCGGGTGCATGAAAAACTGTTTTTT.

V and J are TRBV20-1 and TRBJ1-5; 9 bases align to TRBD1. CDR3 length: 14 residues. Germline values: CDR1 DFQATT, CDR2 SNEGSKA (reference sequence). J lost 6 bases, V lost 6 bases, and 9 bases had no gene match. CDR3 loop: CSATPGQGAQPQHF. The CDR3 bases are TGCAGTGCCACCCCGGGACAGGGAGCTCAGCCCCAGCATTTT.

V gene TRBV6-1 combines with J gene TRBJ2-5; tentatively, D is TRBD1 or TRBD2 (6 bases each). CDR1 and CDR2 (germline): MNHNS, SASEGT. The V end lost 4 bases, the J end lost 5 bases, and 14 bases lay between the germline ends. The CDR3 is made up of 14 amino acids. CDR3 bases: TGTGCCAGCAGTGGAGTGGGGGGCGGGGAGACCCAGTACTTC. It codes for CASSGVGGGETQYF.

This clonotype showed up many times. J is TRBJ1-2 and V is TRBV6-1, with 9 bases identical to TRBD1. The CDR3 extends over 15 amino acids. Germline CDR1 and CDR2: MNHNS and SASEGT. J was trimmed by 4 bases and V by 10 bases; bases with no gene match: 13. The CDR3 sequence is CATSRTGQGTYGYTF. The CDR3 coding sequence is TGTGCCACCAGCCGGACCGGACAGGGGACCTATGGCTACACCTTC.

The chain links TRBV5-1 to TRBJ2-5, with TRBD2 matching over 13 bases. The junction had 4 bases not matched to a gene; V was cut back by 2 bases and J by 9 bases. This CDR3 is built from 14 residues. Germline CDR1 SGHRS, CDR2 YFSETQ. The CDR3 DNA follows: TGCGCCAGCAGCTTTAGCACTAGCGGGGGGGCCCAGTACTTC. Its translation is CASSFSTSGGAQYF.

The J gene is TRBJ2-1, the V gene TRBV9, with 8 nucleotides matching TRBD2. Trimming cost V 4 bases and J 0 bases; bases outside gene matches: 9. The CDR3 spans 17 residues. Germline V gene data show CDR1 as SGDLS and CDR2 as YYNGEE. The CDR3 DNA is TGTGCCAGCAGCCATAGTAGCGGGGAAAGCTCCTACAATGAGCAGTTCTTC. Translating gives CASSHSSGESSYNEQFF. Full variable domain (remainder filled in from reference TRBV9 and TRBJ2-1): DSGVTQTPKHLITATGQRVTLRCSPRSGDLSVYWYQQSLDQGLQFLIQYYNGEERAKGNILERFSAQQFPDLHSELNLSSLELGDSALYFCASSHSSGESSYNEQFFGPGTRLTVL.

The genes are TRBV28 and TRBJ2-5, with TRBD2 matching 11 bases. The J call could be wrong; TRBJ2-7 is a better fit for the DNA end. Germline V gene sequence: CDR1 MDHEN, CDR2 SYDVKM. CDR3 size: 15 residues. The CDR3 protein is CASSLDLAGGYEQYF. The DNA for the CDR3 is TGTGCCAGCAGTTTAGATCTAGCGGGGGGCTACGAGCAGTACTTC.

This clonotype was counted only a few times. This rearrangement joins TRBV12-3 or TRBV12-4 to TRBJ1-2; D is ambiguous. V was trimmed by 3 bases and J by 4 bases, leaving 12 bases between them. This CDR3 has 14 amino acids. The CDR3: CASSFRKGGYGYTF. In DNA form, the CDR3 reads TGTGCCAGCAGTTTCAGGAAGGGTGGCTATGGCTACACCTTC.

The chain combines TRBV5-1 with TRBJ2-3; weak D call: TRBD2 (5 bases). The CDR3 consists of 14 residues. Trimming removed 1 base from V and 4 bases from J, with 10 bases in between. CDR1 and CDR2 from the germline V gene are SGHRS and YFSETQ. CDR3 in amino acids: CASSLHEGADTQYF. CDR3 coding DNA: TGCGCCAGCAGCTTGCATGAGGGAGCAGATACGCAGTATTTT.

The rearrangement uses TRBV24-1 and TRBJ2-1; D is tentatively TRBD1 or TRBD2 (6 bases each). Gene TRBJ2-5 matches the end of the DNA better, so the J call may be wrong. This CDR3 region has 14 residues. The germline V gene has CDR1 KGHDR and CDR2 SFDVKD. The CDR3 DNA follows: TGTGCCACCAGTGAGTGGGGGGCGTCGGAGACCCAGTACTTC. Translated, it gives CATSEWGASETQYF.

V is TRBV5-1 and J is TRBJ2-7; weak D call: TRBD1 (5 bases). Germline V gene sequence: CDR1 SGHRS, CDR2 YFSETQ. Trimming pared 0 bases from V and 0 bases from J, leaving 10 bases between. The CDR3 is 15 amino acids. The CDR3 region has the DNA TGCGCCAGCAGCTTGGCCCCGACAGCCTCCTACGAGCAGTACTTC. Protein sequence: CASSLAPTASYEQYF.

V gene TRBV7-9 combines with J gene TRBJ2-5; D gene ambiguous. This CDR3 has 16 residues. V was clipped by 0 bases and J by 2 bases, with 13 bases between them. Germline V lookup: CDR1 SEHNR, CDR2 FQNEAQ (reference sequence). Here the CDR3 DNA reads TGTGCCAGCAGCTTAGCGCTCAGCCCTAAACAAGAGACCCAGTACTTC. Translation: CASSLALSPKQETQYF.

This clonotype was seen a few times. The chain links TRBV28 to TRBJ2-7; no definite D call. CDR1 is MDHEN and CDR2 is SYDVKM in the germline V gene. The germline V and J ends were trimmed by 3 bases and 6 bases, with 18 bases remaining between them. The length of the CDR3 is 15 residues. CDR3 sequence reads: CASSFLTAGDREQYF. CDR3 DNA sequence: TGTGCCAGCAGTTTTCTTACTGCCGGCGATCGCGAGCAGTACTTC.

This clonotype was seen a handful of times. This chain connects TRBV4-1 to TRBJ2-6; TRBD1 matches at 7 bases. The CDR3 loop spans 17 amino acids. With 3 bases clipped from V and 4 bases from J, the junction kept 9 bases outside the gene matches. Germline CDR1 and CDR2: MGHRA and YSYEKL. CDR3 sequence: CASSHRQGTDGANVLTF. The CDR3 DNA is TGCGCCAGCAGCCACCGACAGGGAACGGACGGGGCCAACGTCCTGACTTTC.

This clonotype has a handful of counts. The V gene is TRBV3-1, the J gene TRBJ1-2, with a possible D match to TRBD1 (6 bases). Germline CDR1 reads LGHDT; CDR2 reads YNNKEL (reference sequence). The length of the CDR3 is 13 residues. With 6 bases removed from V and 7 bases from J, the gap between germline ends came to 15 bases. As DNA, the CDR3 is TGTGCCAGCAGTCTAAGGACAGACAGTGGCTACACCTTC. This gives the protein CASSLRTDSGYTF.

The gene calls are TRBV12-3 or TRBV12-4 and TRBJ2-6, with D tentatively TRBD1 (6 bases). CDR3 length equals 17 residues. V was trimmed by 3 bases and J by 4 bases, leaving 16 bases between them. CDR3 loop: CASSFGGMFFGANVLTF. DNA for the CDR3: TGTGCCAGCAGTTTTGGGGGCATGTTCTTCGGGGCCAACGTCCTGACTTTC.

This clonotype was counted once. This is likely a read error, given that the CDR3 carries no conserved phenylalanine or tryptophan at its end. This rearrangement joins TRBV12-3 or TRBV12-4 to TRBJ1-2; 8 bases match TRBD1. The CDR3 sequence is 14 residues long. With V trimmed by 2 bases and J by 10 bases, 9 bases remained unmatched. CDR3 DNA: TGTGCCAGCAGTTTATCTCCCGGGACAGGAATCTACACCATC. Its translation is CASSLSPGTGIYTI.

This clonotype was detected only a few times. This chain connects TRBV11-2 to TRBJ2-5, with a weak D call TRBD2 (5 bases). The V gene lost 1 base and the J gene lost 5 bases, with 14 bases spanning the gap. CDR1 and CDR2 from the germline V gene are SGHAT and FQNNGV. This CDR3 comprises 15 residues. CDR3 sequence reads: CASSLGVREQETQYF. CDR3 nucleotide sequence: TGTGCCAGCAGCTTAGGGGTACGGGAACAGGAGACCCAGTACTTC.